Following are 21 T cell receptor beta chains from one sample sequenced in a study of response to subunit inactivated influenza vaccine. TCRdb re-called the RT-PCR reads with MiXCR, one entry per CDR3 protein. The table lists around 300,000 distinct CDR3 sequences, approximately 20% of them singletons, with about a tenth in the top ten. The specimen comprised PBMCs from blood, sampled less than 22 months after vaccination. Receptor source: a man aged 50 to 69 who received an inactivated influenza vaccine.

This chain joins TRBV5-1 and TRBJ1-4, with D possibly matching TRBD1 (5 bases). CDR1 and CDR2 (germline): SGHRS, YFSETQ. This CDR3 contains 14 residues. Trimming took 4 bases from V and 8 from J, leaving 15 bases between them. The CDR3 is CASSPDGAREKLFF. In DNA, the CDR3 is TGCGCCAGCAGCCCCGACGGGGCTAGAGAAAAACTGTTTTTT. The full variable domain, with the rest looked up from reference TRBV5-1 and TRBJ1-4, is KAGVTQTPRYLIKTRGQQVTLSCSPISGHRSVSWYQQTPGQGLQFLFEYFSETQRNKGNFPGRFSGRQFSNSRSEMNVSTLELGDSALYLCASSPDGAREKLFFGSGTQLSVL.

This clonotype was seen ten or more times. The V gene is TRBV28, the J gene TRBJ1-1; 9 positions match TRBD1. J lost 5 bases, V lost 5 bases, and 6 bases had no gene match. The CDR3 loop spans 14 amino acids. In germline, CDR1 is MDHEN, CDR2 SYDVKM. CDR3 nucleotides: TGTGCCAGCAGTGCAACAGGGGGCAGTACTGAAGCTTTCTTT. Translation: CASSATGGSTEAFF.

The CDR3 sequence is CASSVAKGVSTEAFF. In nucleotides, the CDR3 is TGTGCCAGCAGCGTAGCTAAGGGGGTGAGCACTGAAGCTTTCTTT. The chain is built from TRBV9 and TRBJ1-1; tentative D call: TRBD1 (6 bases). Between the trimmed V and J ends, which lost 0 bases and 4 bases, there was a span of 13 bases. CDR3 size: 15 residues. Per the germline V gene, CDR1 is SGDLS and CDR2 is YYNGEE.

In this sample, this clonotype turned up once. This chain joins TRBV20-1 and TRBJ2-7; D tentatively reads TRBD1 or TRBD2 (5 bases each). The length of the CDR3 is 14 residues. Germline CDR1 DFQATT, CDR2 SNEGSKA (reference sequence). Trimming pared 3 bases from V and 0 bases from J, leaving 12 bases between. This chain's CDR3 is CSARVRDVSYEQYF. The CDR3 bases are TGCAGTGCTAGGGTACGGGACGTCTCCTACGAGCAGTACTTC.

The V gene is TRBV6-5, the J gene TRBJ2-2, with D uncertain. Germline lookup yields CDR1 MNHEY and CDR2 SVGAGI. The V and J ends lost 2 bases and 2 bases respectively, with 6 bases between them. This CDR3 has 14 residues. The CDR3 region is CASSYGINTGELFF. Written as DNA, the CDR3 is TGTGCCAGCAGTTACGGGATCAACACCGGGGAGCTGTTTTTT.

The chain uses TRBV6-6 and TRBJ2-7; D is uncertain. Germline values: CDR1 MNHNY, CDR2 SVGAGI (reference sequence). The CDR3 is 13 residues long. V dropped 2 bases and J dropped 4 bases, with 9 bases sitting between them. The CDR3 DNA sequence: TGTGCCAGCAGTTACCCCCCAGCATACGAGCAGTACTTC. Encoded protein: CASSYPPAYEQYF.

Points on this clonotype: An end of the junction differs from the germline gene, which may be a read error. The chain links TRBV29-1 to TRBJ1-1, with 7 bases lining up with TRBD1. Germline loops: CDR1 SQVTM, CDR2 ANQGSEA. The CDR3 covers 12 residues. In DNA form, the CDR3 reads TGCAGCGGGGGACAGAGGAACACTGAATCTTTCTTT. Protein product: CSGGQRNTESFF.

This clonotype was found a few times. J is TRBJ1-2 and V is TRBV4-2; D not certain. Between the trimmed V and J ends, which lost 1 base and 5 bases, there was a span of 11 bases. The CDR3 covers 14 residues. Germline values: CDR1 LGHNA, CDR2 YNFKEQ. CDR3 sequence (DNA): TGTGCCAGCAGCCAAGTTATAAGGGAGTATGGCTACACCTTC. Its protein product is CASSQVIREYGYTF.

This clonotype was picked up a small number of times. The J gene is TRBJ1-1, the V gene TRBV19; D unclear. Germline assignment: CDR1 LNHDA and CDR2 SQIVND (reference sequence). The CDR3 contains 15 residues. V lost 2 bases to trimming and J lost 1 base, with 11 bases between them. This CDR3 reads CASSIIGEQNTEAFF. CDR3 DNA: TGTGCCAGTAGTATAATTGGGGAGCAGAACACTGAAGCTTTCTTT.

This clonotype was seen a single time. The chain uses TRBV12-3 or TRBV12-4 and TRBJ2-7, with unresolved D. Trimming removed 3 bases at V and 0 bases at J, with 6 bases between. This CDR3 region has 13 residues. Here the CDR3 reads CASSFPGSYEQYF. CDR3 DNA: TGTGCCAGCAGTTTCCCCGGCTCCTACGAGCAGTACTTC.

This clonotype appeared a few times. V and J are TRBV12-5 and TRBJ2-3; the match to TRBD1 covers 7 bases. The CDR3 is 15 amino acids. Trimming at V came to 4 bases and at J to 2 bases, leaving 6 bases not matched to a gene. The V gene's germline CDR1 is LGHNT and CDR2 FRNRAP. The chain's CDR3 is CASGSGQAFTDTQYF. The DNA of the CDR3 is TGTGCTAGTGGTTCTGGACAGGCGTTCACAGATACGCAGTATTTT. Full variable domain (outside the CDR3, taken from reference TRBV12-5 and TRBJ2-3): DARVTQTPRHKVTEMGQEVTMRCQPILGHNTVFWYRQTMMQGLELLAYFRNRAPLDDSGMPKDRFSAEMPDATLATLKIQPSEPRDSAVYFCASGSGQAFTDTQYFGPGTRLTVL.

The chain uses TRBV7-9 and TRBJ1-1; 8 bases fit TRBD1. Germline values: CDR1 SEHNR, CDR2 FQNEAQ (reference sequence). V shed 1 base and J 4 bases; nucleotides not matched to a gene: 8. CDR3 length: 16 amino acids. CDR3 sequence: CASSLDGTGRGTEAFF. The CDR3 region has the DNA TGTGCCAGCAGCTTAGATGGGACAGGACGCGGCACTGAAGCTTTCTTT.

The V gene is TRBV7-2, the J gene TRBJ1-1; D is perhaps TRBD1 (6 bases). The CDR3 sequence is 14 residues long. Germline V CDR1 and CDR2: SGHTA, FQGNSA. V lost 5 bases and J lost 1, with 11 bases in between. CDR3 bases: TGTGCCAGCAGCCGCGACAGGCAGAACACTGAAGCTTTCTTT. Protein: CASSRDRQNTEAFF.

CDR3 amino acids: CASSLRGQGASYNEQFF. CDR3 nucleotide sequence: TGTGCCAGCAGCTTAAGGGGCCAGGGGGCCTCCTACAATGAGCAGTTCTTC. V is TRBV11-2 and J is TRBJ2-1; 8 bases match TRBD1. CDR1 and CDR2 (germline): SGHAT, FQNNGV. Trimming took 2 bases from V and 0 from J; bases not matched to a gene: 6. The CDR3 runs 17 residues. Based on the CDR3 plus reference TRBV11-2 and TRBJ2-1, the full variable domain is EAGVAQSPRYKIIEKRQSVAFWCNPISGHATLYWYQQILGQGPKLLIQFQNNGVVDDSQLPKDRFSAERLKGVDSTLKIQPAKLEDSAVYLCASSLRGQGASYNEQFFGPGTRLTVL.

Only a few counts were recorded for this clonotype. The rearrangement joins TRBV3-1 to TRBJ1-3, with a possible D match to TRBD1 (5 bases). V was trimmed by 2 bases and J by 4 bases, leaving 15 bases between them. Germline V lookup: CDR1 LGHDT, CDR2 YNNKEL (reference sequence). The length of the CDR3 is 16 residues. As DNA, the CDR3 is TGTGCCAGCAGCCAACCCTCTTGGGGGTCCGGAAACACCATATATTTT. Amino acid sequence: CASSQPSWGSGNTIYF.

This clonotype occurred a few times. CDR3 in DNA: TGCGCCAGCAGCAAGGAGACAGGGAGTCTCACAGATACGCAGTATTTT. It specifies CASSKETGSLTDTQYF. The V call is TRBV5-1, the J call TRBJ2-3; 7 bases fit TRBD1. Trimming at V came to 4 bases and at J to 2 bases, leaving 10 bases not matched to a gene. CDR3 size: 16 residues. CDR1 SGHRS and CDR2 YFSETQ come from the germline V gene.

In its sample, this clonotype was seen a few times. The gene calls are TRBV20-1 and TRBJ2-7, with D perhaps TRBD1 (6 bases). Trimming removed 0 bases from V and 5 bases from J, with 11 bases in between. The CDR3 sequence is 13 residues long. Per germline, CDR1 DFQATT and CDR2 SNEGSKA (reference sequence). The CDR3 region has the DNA TGCAGTGCTAGAGAGTGGGGGCCCAACGAGCAGTACTTC. As protein: CSAREWGPNEQYF.

The chain couples TRBV12-3 or TRBV12-4 to TRBJ1-4; 9 bases map to TRBD1. The trim removed 6 bases at V and 5 bases at J, leaving 7 bases unmatched. The CDR3 covers 15 residues. CDR3 bases: TGTGCCAGCAGCGGGACCGGGACAGGGAATGAAAAACTGTTTTTT. Translated, it gives CASSGTGTGNEKLFF.

This chain joins TRBV4-1 and TRBJ2-1; 10 bases line up with TRBD2. CDR3 length equals 17 residues. CDR1 and CDR2 from the germline V gene are MGHRA and YSYEKL. With 0 bases clipped from V and 3 bases from J, the junction kept 5 bases outside the gene matches. The DNA for the CDR3 is TGCGCCAGCAGCCAAGATGTTAGCGGGGGGTTCTACAATGAGCAGTTCTTC. Amino acids: CASSQDVSGGFYNEQFF.

This clonotype was counted ten times or more. The rearrangement joins TRBV20-1 to TRBJ1-5, with TRBD1 matching over 8 bases. The CDR3 runs to 15 residues. V was clipped by 2 bases and J by 3 bases; unmatched bases: 6. Germline values: CDR1 DFQATT, CDR2 SNEGSKA (reference sequence). For the CDR3, the DNA is TGCAGTGCTAGACCGACAGGGGCCGTCAATCAGCCCCAGCATTTT. It yields the protein CSARPTGAVNQPQHF.

J is TRBJ2-1 and V is TRBV20-1; D might be TRBD1 or TRBD2, each matching 9 bases. CDR1 DFQATT and CDR2 SNEGSKA come from the germline V gene (reference sequence). There are 15 residues in the CDR3. Trimming pared 6 bases from V and 7 bases from J, leaving 22 bases between. CDR3 nucleotide sequence: TGCAGTGCAACCGGGACAGGGACTAGCTGGAATGAGCAGTTCTTC. As protein: CSATGTGTSWNEQFF.